Below, 14 T cell receptor beta chains from the same sample are listed, as sequenced in a study of blood T cell repertoires in COVID-19. Only in-frame clones appear in the TCRdb table, and some are missing; sequencing was by immunoSEQ multiplex PCR. Of about 140,000 clones listed, around 84% are singletons. Sequencing was carried out using peripheral blood. The receptors here all came from a woman aged 60-75 years with acute or convalescent COVID-19.

The chain carries TRBV12-3 or TRBV12-4 and TRBJ2-7; D is perhaps TRBD1 (5 bases). CDR3 length: 13 residues. The V and J ends lost 7 bases and 9 bases respectively, with 19 bases between them. The CDR3 nucleotides read TGTGCCAGCAAGTTTGGCAATCAGGGATGGCAGTACTTC. Translation: CASKFGNQGWQYF.

The CDR3 loop is CASSPFSDEQFF. For the CDR3, the DNA is TGCGCCAGCAGCCCGTTCAGCGATGAGCAGTTCTTC. V and J are TRBV5-1 and TRBJ2-1; D call uncertain. The CDR3 runs to 12 residues. V dropped 4 bases and J dropped 8 bases, with 10 bases sitting between them. Looked up from germline, CDR1 is SGHRS and CDR2 is YFSETQ.

V is TRBV4-2 and J is TRBJ1-3, with D possibly being TRBD1 (5 bases). The V end was cut by 3 bases, the J end by 0 bases, with 12 bases between. CDR1 and CDR2 (germline): LGHNA, YNFKEQ. The CDR3 consists of 16 residues. The DNA for the CDR3 is TGTGCCAGCAGCCACCAGCAGGGCGGCTCTGGAAACACCATATATTTT. This codes for CASSHQQGGSGNTIYF.

This chain uses TRBV6-5 with TRBJ2-2, with D perhaps TRBD2 (5 bases). V was clipped by 2 bases and J by 1 base, with 8 bases between them. The CDR3 consists of 15 residues. CDR1 and CDR2 (germline): MNHEY, SVGAGI. CDR3 sequence: CASSYNRGNTGELFF. The CDR3 nucleotides are TGTGCCAGCAGTTACAACCGGGGGAACACCGGGGAGCTGTTTTTT.

The chain joins TRBV5-1 to TRBJ2-2; D is unresolved. CDR1 SGHRS and CDR2 YFSETQ come from the germline V gene. CDR3 length: 14 residues. The V end was cut by 1 base, the J end by 5 bases, with 9 bases between. CDR3 sequence (DNA): TGCGCCAGCAGCTTGACGGTATCTACCGGGGAGCTGTTTTTT. This codes for CASSLTVSTGELFF.

The rearrangement links TRBV20-1 to TRBJ1-2, with D possibly matching TRBD1 (5 bases). This CDR3 spans 11 amino acids. From germline, CDR1 is DFQATT and CDR2 SNEGSKA (reference sequence). V was clipped by 6 bases and J by 6 bases, with 11 bases between them. This CDR3 reads CSAGGGHGYTF. For the CDR3, the DNA is TGCAGTGCCGGCGGGGGACATGGCTACACCTTC.

The genes are TRBV7-2 and TRBJ2-2, with D possibly matching TRBD2 (6 bases). V lost 3 bases and J 1 base, leaving 12 bases between the germline ends. Germline CDR1 is SGHTA and CDR2 is FQGNSA. The CDR3 runs 16 residues. The CDR3 spells CASSFSGTLNTGELFF. Here the CDR3 DNA reads TGTGCCAGCAGCTTTTCCGGGACTCTGAACACCGGGGAGCTGTTTTTT.

This clone was seen just once. The chain links TRBV4-1 to TRBJ2-3; weak D call: TRBD1 (5 bases). Germline-derived CDR1 and CDR2 are MGHRA and YSYEKL. V gave up 0 bases and J gave up 5 bases, with 15 bases separating them. CDR3 length: 16 amino acids. The CDR3 sequence: CASSQDDGQGRDTQYF. The CDR3 DNA reads as TGCGCCAGCAGCCAAGATGATGGGCAGGGTAGAGATACGCAGTATTTT.

The gene calls are TRBV7-8 and TRBJ2-7; 7 nucleotides agree with TRBD1. Trimming removed 1 base from V and 6 bases from J; junction bases left unmatched: 6. Germline V gene lookup returns CDR1 SGHVS and CDR2 FQNEAQ. This CDR3 contains 14 residues. CDR3 sequence reads: CASSLVGGGFEQYF. The CDR3 DNA is TGTGCCAGCAGCTTAGTAGGGGGCGGCTTCGAGCAGTACTTC.

The chain links TRBV29-1 to TRBJ2-7, with a tentative D call TRBD1 (6 bases). The CDR3 length is 12 residues. The V and J ends lost 8 bases and 5 bases respectively, with 16 bases between them. The germline CDR1 and CDR2 sequences are SQVTM and ANQGSEA. CDR3 sequence (DNA): TGCAGCCCCCGTACAGGGTCCAACGAGCAGTACTTC. Translating it yields CSPRTGSNEQYF.

V is TRBV5-4 and J is TRBJ2-7, with a possible D match to TRBD2 (6 bases). Germline assignment: CDR1 SGHNT and CDR2 YYREEE (reference sequence). The CDR3 sequence is 15 residues long. Trimming stripped 3 bases from V and 2 bases from J, with 15 bases between. The DNA for the CDR3 is TGTGCCAGCAGCTCGGGAGTGGTTTCCACCTACGAGCAGTACTTC. Protein product: CASSSGVVSTYEQYF.

The chain carries TRBV6-2 or TRBV6-3 and TRBJ1-6, with D perhaps TRBD1 (6 bases). The V end was cut by 0 bases, the J end by 10 bases, with 22 bases between. The germline CDR1 and CDR2 sequences are MNHEY and SVGEGT. CDR3 length equals 18 residues. The CDR3 DNA is TGTGCCAGCAGTTACTCGGCCACCCACAGGGCCCCCGCGTCACCCCTCCACTTT. Its translation: CASSYSATHRAPASPLHF.

V and J are TRBV28 and TRBJ2-6; TRBD2 matches at 7 bases. The CDR3 has 14 residues. Germline trimming cut 10 bases from V and 7 bases from J; bases unmatched to any gene: 10. Germline V gene data show CDR1 as MDHEN and CDR2 as SYDVKM. The CDR3 sequence: CAIAGVYNANVLTF. CDR3 sequence (DNA): TGTGCCATAGCGGGTGTGTATAACGCCAACGTCCTGACTTTC.

The count of this clone is one. The V gene is TRBV28, the J gene TRBJ2-5; 9 nucleotides line up with TRBD1. The ends lost 5 bases at V and 5 bases at J; junction bases unmatched: 9. The V gene's germline CDR1 is MDHEN and CDR2 SYDVKM. The CDR3 covers 15 residues. The CDR3 DNA sequence: TGTGCCAGCAGTCCCCCACAGGGGGCGGAGGAGACCCAGTACTTC. Encoded protein: CASSPPQGAEETQYF.